The entry below gives a single TCR beta chain sequence along with its context. In the original processing: The authors estimated nucleated cell counts from reference gene primer amplification. The protocol was immunoSEQ multiplex PCR, while the TCRdb copy is restricted to in-frame clones and leaves out a portion. That table gives V, J and clone size, and the DNA gave D and trimming. The table shows nearly 200,000 clones, with 70% to 90% occurring only once. The data were obtained in a study of blood T cell repertoires in COVID-19. Whole-study context: Material from acute and convalescent COVID-19 was sourced from the United States, Italy and Spain. Sources were T cells, B-cell-depleted T cells, or PBMCs; the material itself was cDNA or gDNA.

This CDR3 is built from 13 residues. The V segment lost 5 bases and the J segment 4 bases; nucleotides outside the gene matches: 4. This TCR was recovered from a woman between 40 and 50 years old who had recovered from COVID-19. Source material: peripheral blood. This chain joins TRBV12-3 or TRBV12-4 and TRBJ1-2; 7 positions match TRBD1. CDR3 nucleotide sequence: TGTGCCAGCAGTCGACAGGGCAGCTATGGCTACACCTTC. Residues: CASSRQGSYGYTF.